These 12 T cell receptor beta chains were all obtained from the same sample, sequenced in a study of early T cells in non-severe SARS-CoV-2 infection (dated by TCRdb to 2020 to 2023). Receptor amplification or capture employed 5' RACE. Instrument used: NextSeq 500. Using fastp at Q25 and MiXCR, TCRdb reprocessed the public reads and kept productive beta chains. Rows merge per CDR3 protein into single entries with the most common DNA and genes. The sample table records some 48,000 distinct CDR3 sequences; roughly 4% of these occur just once. The top ten constitute 5.5% to 6.5% of the sample. The specimen sequenced was whole blood. Receptor source: an adult who was a healthcare worker with PCR-confirmed SARS-CoV-2 infection or an uninfected control (not recorded which).

This clonotype came up many times. This chain uses TRBV10-1 with TRBJ2-5; D is perhaps TRBD2 (5 bases). CDR1 WNHNN and CDR2 SYGVQD come from the germline V gene (reference sequence). Trimming left V 0 bases short and J 2 bases short, with 7 bases between. The CDR3 is 14 residues long. The CDR3 coding sequence is TGCGCCAGCAGTGAGTCCAGCGGACAAGAGACCCAGTACTTC. Protein: CASSESSGQETQYF.

This clonotype was picked up many times. The chain employs TRBV7-2 and TRBJ2-7; 12 bases line up with TRBD2. V lost 5 bases to trimming and J lost 6 bases; unmatched junction nucleotides: 8. CDR1 SGHTA and CDR2 FQGNSA come from the germline V gene. CDR3 length equals 15 residues. Here the CDR3 reads CASSPTSGGQFEQYF. The CDR3 DNA reads TGTGCCAGCAGCCCAACTAGCGGGGGGCAGTTCGAGCAGTACTTC.

This clonotype has a count of ten or more. The rearrangement links TRBV6-1 to TRBJ2-1; no clear D gene. V gave up 6 bases and J gave up 6 bases, with 15 bases separating them. Per germline, CDR1 MNHNS and CDR2 SASEGT. The CDR3 totals 14 residues. The CDR3 sequence: CASSVGWASNEQFF. CDR3 nucleotides: TGTGCCAGCAGCGTAGGGTGGGCGAGCAATGAGCAGTTCTTC.

This clonotype was observed many times. This chain connects TRBV27 to TRBJ2-7; TRBD2 agrees at 15 bases. Looked up from germline, CDR1 is MNHEY and CDR2 is SMNVEV (reference sequence). CDR3 length equals 19 residues. V shed 5 bases, J shed 1 base, and the junction held 12 bases outside the gene matches. DNA of the CDR3: TGTGCCAGCAGTCGGACTAGCGGGAGGGCTAGTCAAGCGTCCTACGAGCAGTACTTC. Protein: CASSRTSGRASQASYEQYF.

This clonotype was seen ten or more times. The rearrangement uses TRBV3-1 and TRBJ2-6; D is uncertain. The CDR3 has 15 residues. Germline lookup yields CDR1 LGHDT and CDR2 YNNKEL (reference sequence). The ends were cut back, 4 bases at V and 2 bases at J, with 9 bases in the middle. The CDR3 sequence is CASSRWSAGANVLTF. The CDR3 DNA reads TGTGCCAGCAGCCGCTGGAGCGCTGGGGCCAACGTCCTGACTTTC.

This clonotype was counted only a few times. J is TRBJ2-1 and V is TRBV4-3; D is possibly TRBD2 (6 bases). Trimming stripped 3 bases from V and 2 bases from J, with 11 bases between. The CDR3 covers 15 residues. Germline values: CDR1 LGHNA, CDR2 YSLEER. CDR3 protein: CASSQIGSTYNEQFF. The DNA for the CDR3 is TGCGCCAGCAGCCAGATCGGGAGCACCTACAATGAGCAGTTCTTC.

The chain joins TRBV5-1 to TRBJ2-1; tentative D call: TRBD2 (6 bases). The CDR3 contains 14 residues. Deletions cut 4 bases from V and 8 bases from J, with 16 bases between. Per the germline V gene, CDR1 is SGHRS and CDR2 is YFSETQ. CDR3 DNA: TGCGCCAGCAGCAGCGGAACTAGCCACGATGAGCAGTTCTTC. This codes for CASSSGTSHDEQFF.

This clonotype was detected a few times. The V call is TRBV2, the J call TRBJ2-3, with 10 bases that match TRBD2. V shed 5 bases, J shed 5 bases, and the junction held 13 bases outside the gene matches. The CDR3 is 17 amino acids. Germline CDR1 is SNHLY and CDR2 is FYNNEI. Written as DNA, the CDR3 is TGTGCCAGCAGTAATGGAATCCTAGCGGGGGAAGGAGATACGCAGTATTTT. It yields the protein CASSNGILAGEGDTQYF.

This clonotype was seen at least ten times. This chain links TRBV15 with TRBJ2-1; the D is unclear. The CDR3 consists of 14 residues. From germline, CDR1 is LNHNV and CDR2 YYDKDF (reference sequence). The ends were cut back, 0 bases at V and 9 bases at J, with 12 bases in the middle. The CDR3 nucleotides are TGTGCCACCAGCAGAGATCTACTTGGGGTTGAGCAGTTCTTC. It translates to CATSRDLLGVEQFF.

At least ten counts were recorded for this clonotype. The rearrangement joins TRBV25-1 to TRBJ2-3; a weak D match, TRBD2 (6 bases). From germline, CDR1 is MGHDK and CDR2 SYGVNS. The V gene lost 9 bases and the J gene lost 4 bases, with 11 bases spanning the gap. This CDR3 comprises 12 residues. DNA of the CDR3: TGTGCCAGGGGGCCGGGAGCAGATACGCAGTATTTT. Encoded protein: CARGPGADTQYF.

Only a few counts were recorded for this clonotype. CDR3 residues: CASSLGEQGIYGYTF. For the CDR3, the DNA is TGTGCCAGCAGCTTAGGGGAACAGGGGATTTATGGCTACACCTTC. J is TRBJ1-2 and V is TRBV7-9, with 7 bases lining up with TRBD1. Germline lookup yields CDR1 SEHNR and CDR2 FQNEAQ (reference sequence). This CDR3 region has 15 residues. Germline trimming cut 1 base from V and 5 bases from J; bases unmatched to any gene: 7. Complete variable domain (other parts from reference TRBV7-9 and TRBJ1-2): DTGVSQNPRHKITKRGQNVTFRCDPISEHNRLYWYRQTLGQGPEFLTYFQNEAQLEKSRLLSDRFSAERPKGSFSTLEIQRTEQGDSAMYLCASSLGEQGIYGYTFGSGTRLTVV.

Ten or more counts support this clonotype. This sequence joins TRBV6-5 and TRBJ2-3, with D maybe TRBD1 (5 bases). The length of the CDR3 is 12 residues. Between the trimmed V and J ends, which lost 5 bases and 10 bases, there was a span of 13 bases. Germline V CDR1 and CDR2: MNHEY, SVGAGI. CDR3 residues: CASSAFRGSQYF. CDR3 in DNA: TGTGCCAGCAGTGCGTTTAGGGGTTCGCAGTATTTT.